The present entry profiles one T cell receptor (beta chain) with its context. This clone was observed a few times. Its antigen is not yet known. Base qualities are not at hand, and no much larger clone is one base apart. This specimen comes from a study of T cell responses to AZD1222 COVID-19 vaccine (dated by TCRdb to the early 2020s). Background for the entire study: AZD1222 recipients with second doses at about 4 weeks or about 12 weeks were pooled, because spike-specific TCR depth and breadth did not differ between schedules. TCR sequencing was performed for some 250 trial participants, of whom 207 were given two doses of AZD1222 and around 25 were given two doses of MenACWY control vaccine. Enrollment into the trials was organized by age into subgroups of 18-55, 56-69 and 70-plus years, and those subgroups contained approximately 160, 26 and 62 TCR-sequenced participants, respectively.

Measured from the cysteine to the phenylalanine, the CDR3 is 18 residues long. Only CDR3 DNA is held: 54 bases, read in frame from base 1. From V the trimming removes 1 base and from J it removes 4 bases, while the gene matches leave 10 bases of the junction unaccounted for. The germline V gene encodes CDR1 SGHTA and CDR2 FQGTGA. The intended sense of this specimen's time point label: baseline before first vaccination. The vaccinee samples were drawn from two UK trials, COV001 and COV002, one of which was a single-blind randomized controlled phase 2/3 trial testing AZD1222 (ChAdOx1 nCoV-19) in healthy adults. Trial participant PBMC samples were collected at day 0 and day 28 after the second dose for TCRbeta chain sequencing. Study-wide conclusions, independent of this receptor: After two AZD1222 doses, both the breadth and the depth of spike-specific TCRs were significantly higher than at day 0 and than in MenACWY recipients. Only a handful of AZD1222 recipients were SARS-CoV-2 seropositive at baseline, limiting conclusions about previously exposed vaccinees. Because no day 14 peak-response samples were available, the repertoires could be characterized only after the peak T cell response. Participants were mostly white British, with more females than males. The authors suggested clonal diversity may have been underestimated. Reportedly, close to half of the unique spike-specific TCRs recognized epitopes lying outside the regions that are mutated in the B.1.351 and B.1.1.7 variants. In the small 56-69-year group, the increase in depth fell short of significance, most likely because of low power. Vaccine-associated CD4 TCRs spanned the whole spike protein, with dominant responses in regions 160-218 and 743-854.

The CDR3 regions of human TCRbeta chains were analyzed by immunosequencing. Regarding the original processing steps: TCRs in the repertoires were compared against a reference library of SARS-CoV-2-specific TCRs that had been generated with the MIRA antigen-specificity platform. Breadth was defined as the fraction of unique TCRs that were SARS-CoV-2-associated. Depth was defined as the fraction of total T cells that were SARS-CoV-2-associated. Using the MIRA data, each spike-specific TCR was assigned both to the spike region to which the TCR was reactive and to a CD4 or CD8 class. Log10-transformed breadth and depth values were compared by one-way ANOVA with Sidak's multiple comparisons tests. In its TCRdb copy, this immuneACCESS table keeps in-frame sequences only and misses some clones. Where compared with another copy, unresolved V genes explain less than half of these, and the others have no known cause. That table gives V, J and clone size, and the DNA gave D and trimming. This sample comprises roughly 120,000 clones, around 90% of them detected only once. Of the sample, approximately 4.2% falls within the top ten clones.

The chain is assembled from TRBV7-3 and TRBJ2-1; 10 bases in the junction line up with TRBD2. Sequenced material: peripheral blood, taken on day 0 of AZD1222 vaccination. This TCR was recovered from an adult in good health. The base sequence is TGTGCCAGCAGCTTAAATAGCGGGGGGCCAACTGGGTACAATGAGCAGTTCTTC. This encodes CASSLNSGGPTGYNEQFF.